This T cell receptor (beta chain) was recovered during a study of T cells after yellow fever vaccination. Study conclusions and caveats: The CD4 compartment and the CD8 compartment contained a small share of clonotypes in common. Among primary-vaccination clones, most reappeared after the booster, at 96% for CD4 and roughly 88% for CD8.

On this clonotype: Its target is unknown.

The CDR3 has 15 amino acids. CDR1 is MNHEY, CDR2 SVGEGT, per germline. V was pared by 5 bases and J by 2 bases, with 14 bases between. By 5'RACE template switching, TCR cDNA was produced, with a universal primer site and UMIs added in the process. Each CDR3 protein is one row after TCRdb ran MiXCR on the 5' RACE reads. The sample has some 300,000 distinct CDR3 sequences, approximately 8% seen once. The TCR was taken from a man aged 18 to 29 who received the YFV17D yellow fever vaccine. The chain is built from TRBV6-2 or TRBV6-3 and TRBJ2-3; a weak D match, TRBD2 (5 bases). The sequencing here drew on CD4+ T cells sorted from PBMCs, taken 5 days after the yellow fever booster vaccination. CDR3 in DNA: TGTGCCAGCAGTAGAACCACTAGGTCCACAGATACGCAGTATTTT. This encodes CASSRTTRSTDTQYF.